This T cell receptor (beta chain) stems from a study of T cell changes during pregnancy in multiple sclerosis. With regard to this clone: A junction end diverges from the germline sequence, so it may reflect a read error.

CDR3 size: 11 residues. Germline lookup yields CDR1 ENHRY and CDR2 SYGVKD. Some clones are missing from TCRdb's copy, which holds only in-frame ones; the method was immunoSEQ multiplex PCR. The profile covers roughly 31,000 clones, with roughly 92% appearing a single time and around 0.74% taken by the ten largest. The chain couples TRBV10-3 to TRBJ2-7, with 7 bases that match TRBD1. The source of this sequence is a female donor with multiple sclerosis, enrolled in a pregnancy study. Material: CD4+ T cells from peripheral blood mononuclear cells, obtained in the first trimester of pregnancy. The CDR3 reads CAISDVGQARF. CDR3 DNA: TGTGCCATCAGTGACGTAGGACAGGCCCGCTTC.